The T cell receptor (beta chain) under discussion was sequenced for a study of immune characterization of retroperitoneal liposarcoma. TCRdb itself ran the PCR reads through MiXCR, one entry per CDR3 protein. Here the sample spans more than 10,000 distinct CDR3 sequences, roughly 44% being singletons. The CDR3 totals 11 residues. In germline, CDR1 is MNHNS, CDR2 SASEGT. Trimming shortened V by 2 bases and J by 12 bases, and 8 bases separated the two germline ends. The J gene is TRBJ2-4, the V gene TRBV6-1; D not resolved. This TCR was sampled from a female donor with retroperitoneal liposarcoma. The sequencing input was tumor tissue. CDR3 bases: TGTGCCAGCAGTGAAAGGGATAATCAGTACTTC. Its protein is CASSERDNQYF.